This T cell receptor (beta chain) came from a study of blood T cell repertoires in COVID-19. Across the whole study: In each case, the material was cDNA or gDNA derived from T cells, B-cell-depleted T cells, or PBMCs.

Trimming pared 6 bases from V and 4 bases from J, leaving 6 bases between. Looked up from germline, CDR1 is GTSNPN and CDR2 is SVGIG (reference sequence). The CDR3 is made up of 10 amino acids. The table lists this clone with a count of one. This table comes from immunoSEQ multiplex PCR, and its TCRdb copy is limited to in-frame clones, with some not included. Altogether approximately 130,000 clones are present, around 85% being singletons, with the ten largest covering 3.5% to 5%. Input material: peripheral blood. The V and J genes are TRBV30 and TRBJ1-2; D call uncertain. This clonotype was obtained from a human donor in a cohort sampled during active COVID-19. The CDR3 region is CACRIYGYTF. CDR3 nucleotide sequence: TGTGCCTGCAGGATCTATGGCTACACCTTC. Full variable domain (rest looked up from reference TRBV30 and TRBJ1-2): SQTIHQWPATLVQPVGSPLSLECTVEGTSNPNLYWYRQAAGRGLQLLFYSVGIGQISSEVPQNLSASRPQDRQFILSSKKLLLSDSGFYLCACRIYGYTFGSGTRLTVV.